The subject of this entry is one TCR beta chain. How the authors handled the data: By means of reference gene primer amplification, nucleated cell counts were estimated. Produced via immunoSEQ multiplex PCR; TCRdb's table is partial and in-frame only. Clonal size and the V and J genes are those of that table, whereas D and trimming came from the DNA. The sample includes about 200,000 clones, approximately 80% seen only once; the top ten take around 7.4%. With 2 bases removed from V and 9 bases from J, the gap between germline ends came to 14 bases. The V gene's germline CDR1 is SGHDN and CDR2 FVKESK. The CDR3 runs to 13 residues. The data are from a study of blood T cell repertoires in COVID-19. In assigning cohorts, the study relied on participant-reported clinical history.

Specimen: PBMCs or T cells enriched from blood (not recorded which). This rearrangement joins TRBV14 to TRBJ2-7; D gene uncertain. The receptor comes from a middle-aged woman with acute COVID-19. In nucleotides, the CDR3 is TGTGCCAGCAGCCAAAGCAGGATCGACGGGCAGTACTTC. The encoded protein is CASSQSRIDGQYF. The variable domain in full, with the rest retrieved from reference TRBV14 and TRBJ2-7, is EAGVTQFPSHSVIEKGQTVTLRCDPISGHDNLYWYRRVMGKEIKFLLHFVKESKQDESGMPNNRFLAERTGGTYSTLKVQPAELEDSGVYFCASSQSRIDGQYFGPGTRLTVT.